This record covers a single T cell receptor (beta chain). Its antigen is currently not known. Base qualities were left out, and no much larger clone turns up one base away. This sample is part of a study of beta chain features in type 1 diabetes (dated by TCRdb to 2016 to 2019). Background for the entire study: Mean age, gender distribution, total cell number and subset yield did not differ between patients and healthy donors. A total of roughly 98,000,000 sorted cells were examined across all samples, and a strong correlation was observed between cell number per subset and RNA yield. The study compared the TCRB repertoires of sorted circulating CD4+ T cell subsets in recently diagnosed type 1 diabetes patients with those in matched healthy donors. Regulatory and stem cell-like memory subsets were isolated from only 8 patients and about eight healthy donors, whereas naive and central memory subsets came from all 30 or so donors.

Summary of the overall study and its limitations: Shorter templates might be favored by PCR, yet because patient and control samples were amplified and corrected together, any such skew would affect both groups equally. At VDJ recombination sites, patients with type 1 diabetes made fewer insertions and deleted more nucleotides, a pattern implying thymic rearrangement abnormalities. Sequencing cDNA rather than genomic DNA could over-represent highly expressing activated cells, although activation and CD3 levels did not differ between groups. Only small numbers of individuals were included in the HLA sub-analyses, which left unresolved whether HLA type had any influence on TCRB rearrangement. Naive, central memory and regulatory TCRB repertoires appeared to be more alike among patients than among healthy donors. Type 1 diabetes patients showed a moderate but significant shortening of TCRB CDR3 length in all four CD4+ subsets.

The CDR3 measures 12 amino acids from cysteine to phenylalanine. CDR3 DNA is the only sequence kept; it has 36 bases, read in frame from the first base. The junction carries 9 bases between V and J, which are trimmed by 4 bases and 6 bases respectively. The germline V gene encodes CDR1 SGDLS and CDR2 YYNGEE. Each donor gave one peripheral blood draw, about 110 mL on average, collected into heparinised tubes. Naive, central memory, regulatory and stem cell-like memory CD4+ T cells were sorted on a BD FACSAria II using a panel including CD45RO, CCR7, CD25, CD127, CD95 and CD27. Purity was above 95% for every sorted population. PBMCs were isolated right away by Lymphoprep density gradient centrifugation and were stained directly, without culture. So that batch effects would be minimized, each experiment stained and sorted samples in pairs, pairing one healthy donor with one patient. All of the isolated RNA was reverse transcribed with the High Capacity cDNA Reverse Transcription Kit, so expressed TCRB transcripts were sequenced. Deep immunoSEQ sequencing was performed on naive, central memory and regulatory T cell samples, with an average of roughly 3.5 million total reads per sample. After sorted cells were lysed in RLT buffer, RNA was extracted with DNase-treated RNeasy Micro or Mini kits, with the choice depending on cell number. To prevent cross-contamination, each cell subset was processed individually, whereas patient and healthy donor samples were processed jointly. Using the immunoSEQ multiplex PCR, TCRB sequences were amplified from cDNA into 87-bp fragments spanning the CDR3 region. Amplicons were sequenced on the Illumina HiSeq platform. Turning to the authors' computational methods: Synthetic template baselines were used to correct PCR bias computationally, reads within Hamming distance 2 were collapsed, and singletons that could not be merged were discarded. By aligning reads against IMGT, V, D and J genes, CDR3 length, and insertions or deletions at six rearrangement sites were assigned. Within each subset, clonotype counts were normalized to the number of sorted cells before true diversity and Gini coefficients were calculated with the tcR R package. The overlap coefficient, calculated on TCRB nucleotide sequences, was used to quantify repertoire sharing. The table was pulled from immuneACCESS by TCRdb, which kept in-frame rearrangements only. Such tables lose some clones; where checked, under half of the loss comes from unresolved V genes, and the rest has no known cause. V and J calls and clone size come straight from that table; D and trimming were deduced from the DNA. A total of 300,000 to 350,000 clones appear in this sample, approximately 10% of them only once. Of the sample, more than 0.8% is held by the ten largest clones.

This TCR derives from a man aged 30-40 years with type 1 diabetes. The sample was central memory CD4+ T cells from blood. The rearranged segments are TRBV9 and TRBJ2-3; no D gene call is confident. In nucleotides, the sequence is TGTGCCAGCAGCCCTCAGCAGGATACGCAGTATTTT. It translates as CASSPQQDTQYF.